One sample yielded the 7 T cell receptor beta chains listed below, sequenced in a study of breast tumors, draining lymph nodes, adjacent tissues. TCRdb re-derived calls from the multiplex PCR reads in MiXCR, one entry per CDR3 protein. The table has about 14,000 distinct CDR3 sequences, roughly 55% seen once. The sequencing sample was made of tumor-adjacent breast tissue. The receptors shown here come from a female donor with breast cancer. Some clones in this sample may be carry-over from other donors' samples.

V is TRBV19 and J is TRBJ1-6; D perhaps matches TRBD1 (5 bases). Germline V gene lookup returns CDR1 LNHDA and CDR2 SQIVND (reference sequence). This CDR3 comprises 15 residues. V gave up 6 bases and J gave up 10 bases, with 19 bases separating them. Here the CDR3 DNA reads TGTGCCAGTAGGGGCGGTTTGGGGGGTGCGTCACCCCTCCACTTT. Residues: CASRGGLGGASPLHF.

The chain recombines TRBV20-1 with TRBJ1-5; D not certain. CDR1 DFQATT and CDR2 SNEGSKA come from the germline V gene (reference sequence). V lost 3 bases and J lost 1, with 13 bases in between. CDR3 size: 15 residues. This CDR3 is CSASSKGLSNQPQHF. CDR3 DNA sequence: TGCAGTGCTAGTTCTAAGGGCTTAAGCAATCAGCCCCAGCATTTT.

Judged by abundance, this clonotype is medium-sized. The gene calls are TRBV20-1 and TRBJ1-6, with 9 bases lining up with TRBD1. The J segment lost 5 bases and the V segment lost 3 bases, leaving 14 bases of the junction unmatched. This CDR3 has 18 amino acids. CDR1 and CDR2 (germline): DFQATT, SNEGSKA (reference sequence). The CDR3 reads CSARSTGQGGGNNSPLHF. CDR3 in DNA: TGCAGTGCTAGGAGTACGGGACAGGGTGGCGGGAATAATTCACCCCTCCACTTT.

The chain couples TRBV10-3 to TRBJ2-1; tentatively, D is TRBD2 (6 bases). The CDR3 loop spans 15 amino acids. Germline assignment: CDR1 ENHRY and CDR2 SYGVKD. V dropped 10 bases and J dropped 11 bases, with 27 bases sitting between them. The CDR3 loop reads CASSRGDTSNDKQFF. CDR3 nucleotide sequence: TGTGCCAGCAGCCGGGGCGACACTAGCAACGATAAGCAGTTCTTC.

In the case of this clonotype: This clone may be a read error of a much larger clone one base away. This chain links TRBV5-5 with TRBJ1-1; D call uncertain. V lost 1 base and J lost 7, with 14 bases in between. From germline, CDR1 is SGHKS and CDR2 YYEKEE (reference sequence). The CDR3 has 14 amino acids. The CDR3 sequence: CASSLLPGSSEAFF. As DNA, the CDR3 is TGTGCCAGCAGCTTGCTTCCGGGGAGTAGTGAAGCTTTCTTT.

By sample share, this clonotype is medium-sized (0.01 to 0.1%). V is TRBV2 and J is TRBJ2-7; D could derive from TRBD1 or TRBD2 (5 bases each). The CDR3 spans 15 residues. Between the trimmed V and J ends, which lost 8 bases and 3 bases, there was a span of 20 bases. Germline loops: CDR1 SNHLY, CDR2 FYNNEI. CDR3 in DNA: TGTGCCAGCCTCCCCCCCTCAGGGAGTCTCTACGAGCAGTACTTC. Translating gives CASLPPSGSLYEQYF.

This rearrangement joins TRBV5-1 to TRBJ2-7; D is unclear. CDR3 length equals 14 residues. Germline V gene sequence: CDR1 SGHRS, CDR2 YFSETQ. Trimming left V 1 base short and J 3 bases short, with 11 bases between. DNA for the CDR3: TGCGCCAGCAGCTTGACGACGGAGCACTACGAGCAGTACTTC. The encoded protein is CASSLTTEHYEQYF.